The sequence of this TCR beta chain was determined in a study of cytomegalovirus exposure and HLA in healthy donors. PCR primers comprised 60 Vbeta and 13 Jbeta primers. Using immunoSEQ multiplex PCR, the repertoire was profiled, and TCRdb retains in-frame clones only, with some absent. The sample lists around 140,000 clones; 76% were seen once. This clone was counted once. Its specificity is not known. V was clipped by 1 base and J by 3 bases; unmatched bases: 8. The CDR3 consists of 18 residues. CDR1 and CDR2 from the germline V gene are SGHTA and FQGNSA. Study-level results: Most TCR sequences were seen very rarely across donors, but some public TCRs occurred in many. According to the study, around 150 TCR beta chains were cytomegalovirus-associated.

At collection, donors were nominally healthy, but unrecorded immune exposures were probable. The sample taken for sequencing was PBMCs. The chain carries TRBV7-2 and TRBJ2-5, with 13 nucleotides matching TRBD2. The TCR was taken from a female donor in good health and CMV-seropositive. The CDR3 nucleotides read TGTGCCAGCAGCTTAGGGGCCCAACTAGCGGGAGGGAAAGAGACCCAGTACTTC. Translated, it gives CASSLGAQLAGGKETQYF.